A single sample gave rise to the 20 T cell receptor beta chains below, sequenced in a study of blood T cell repertoires in COVID-19. The method was immunoSEQ multiplex PCR; TCRdb's version includes in-frame clones alone and lacks a portion of them. The sample holds some 180,000 clones; around 84% are singletons and the top ten take less than 15%. Sequences were obtained from peripheral blood. The receptors come from a human donor in a cohort sampled during active COVID-19.

The J gene is TRBJ1-6, the V gene TRBV28; weak D call: TRBD1 (6 bases). Per germline, CDR1 MDHEN and CDR2 SYDVKM. The CDR3 loop spans 13 amino acids. The V end was cut by 3 bases, the J end by 7 bases, with 7 bases between. CDR3 DNA: TGTGCCAGCAGTTTTCAGGGGAATTCACCCCTCCACTTT. Translation: CASSFQGNSPLHF.

The chain uses TRBV2 and TRBJ2-3; no clear D gene. Germline loops: CDR1 SNHLY, CDR2 FYNNEI. The CDR3 runs 15 residues. The V gene lost 1 base and the J gene lost 6 bases, with 14 bases spanning the gap. The CDR3 is CASSEGLATEDTQYF. In DNA, the CDR3 is TGTGCCAGCAGTGAAGGACTCGCCACCGAGGATACGCAGTATTTT.

V usage is TRBV7-9 and J usage is TRBJ2-7; 11 positions agree with TRBD1. The germline V gene has CDR1 SEHNR and CDR2 FQNEAQ (reference sequence). The CDR3 length is 15 residues. Germline trimming cut 0 bases from V and 6 bases from J; bases unmatched to any gene: 4. CDR3 sequence (DNA): TGTGCCAGCAGCTTAGCGGGACAGGGGGTGGGCGAGCAGTACTTC. Protein sequence: CASSLAGQGVGEQYF.

The chain has TRBV28 and TRBJ1-4; D is ambiguous. Germline loops: CDR1 MDHEN, CDR2 SYDVKM. With 3 bases removed from V and 7 bases from J, the gap between germline ends came to 9 bases. The CDR3 consists of 13 residues. The CDR3 loop reads CASSLGRREKLFF. For the CDR3, the DNA is TGTGCCAGCAGTTTGGGGAGGCGTGAAAAACTGTTTTTT.

J is TRBJ2-7 and V is TRBV28; possible D gene TRBD1, 6 bases. This CDR3 is built from 13 residues. Trimming left V 3 bases short and J 3 bases short, with 9 bases between. Germline lookup yields CDR1 MDHEN and CDR2 SYDVKM. The CDR3 protein is CASSFDRIYEQYF. In DNA form, the CDR3 reads TGTGCCAGCAGTTTCGACAGGATCTACGAGCAGTACTTC.

A few counts support this clone. This rearrangement joins TRBV3-1 (or the pseudogene TRBV3-2) to TRBJ2-7, with 8 nucleotides matching TRBD1. Losses at the gene ends were 3 bases for V and 1 base for J; bases not matched to a gene: 8. There are 16 residues in the CDR3. Germline V lookup: CDR1 LGHDT, CDR2 YNNKEL (reference sequence). CDR3 loop: CASSQAGTGYSYEQYF. CDR3 sequence (DNA): TGTGCCAGCAGCCAGGCCGGGACAGGTTATTCCTACGAGCAGTACTTC.

The rearrangement joins TRBV28 to TRBJ2-5; 9 bases match TRBD2. The CDR3 loop spans 15 amino acids. The germline CDR1 and CDR2 sequences are MDHEN and SYDVKM. Germline trimming cut 8 bases from V and 0 bases from J; bases unmatched to any gene: 7. The CDR3 loop is CASEGLAGYQETQYF. The CDR3 nucleotides are TGTGCCAGCGAGGGCCTAGCGGGATACCAAGAGACCCAGTACTTC.

This chain joins TRBV18 and TRBJ2-3; 9 bases are shared with TRBD1. The CDR3 has 15 residues. Trimming at V came to 6 bases and at J to 5 bases, leaving 9 bases not matched to a gene. CDR1 is KGHSH, CDR2 LQKENI, per germline. The CDR3 loop is CASSSSGQGGDTQYF. The CDR3 DNA follows: TGTGCCAGCTCGAGCTCGGGACAGGGAGGAGATACGCAGTATTTT.

The chain uses TRBV5-3 and TRBJ2-3, with 8 bases that match TRBD1. TRBV5-3 is classed as an ORF, of uncertain function. Losses at the gene ends were 0 bases for V and 6 bases for J; bases not matched to a gene: 6. The CDR3 contains 15 residues. Written as DNA, the CDR3 is TGTGCCAGAAGCTTGGAGGCGGGACAGGACGATACGCAGTATTTT. It yields the protein CARSLEAGQDDTQYF.

This clone was seen more than once but under ten times. The chain combines TRBV10-1 with TRBJ2-7; 8 positions agree with TRBD2. V lost 8 bases and J lost 6; bases outside the gene matches: 9. Germline CDR1 and CDR2: WNHNN and SYGVQD (reference sequence). The CDR3 covers 13 residues. The CDR3 sequence is CASGASGSGEQYF. In DNA, the CDR3 is TGCGCCAGCGGGGCTAGCGGGTCAGGCGAGCAGTACTTC.

The V call is TRBV5-1, the J call TRBJ2-2, with 8 bases matching TRBD1. V lost 5 bases, J lost 5 bases, and 8 bases stayed unmatched. The germline V gene encodes CDR1 SGHRS and CDR2 YFSETQ. This CDR3 comprises 15 residues. The CDR3 nucleotides are TGCGCCAGCAGTTCCAGTCGACAGGGGACCGGGGAGCTGTTTTTT. It yields the protein CASSSSRQGTGELFF.

The J gene is TRBJ1-5, the V gene TRBV18; a possible D gene is TRBD1 (5 bases). The germline V gene encodes CDR1 KGHSH and CDR2 LQKENI. Trimming took off 3 bases at V and 6 bases at J, with 9 bases between the two ends. This CDR3 spans 13 amino acids. CDR3 loop: CASSPGTGQPQHF. In DNA, the CDR3 is TGTGCCAGCTCACCTGGGACTGGTCAGCCCCAGCATTTT.

The chain combines TRBV30 with TRBJ1-6; a possible D gene is TRBD1 (6 bases). The CDR3 covers 14 residues. Looked up from germline, CDR1 is GTSNPN and CDR2 is SVGIG (reference sequence). CDR3 region: CRRGGAAENSPLHF. In DNA, the CDR3 is TGTCGAAGGGGGGGGGCAGCGGAAAATTCACCCCTCCACTTT.

This chain links TRBV24-1 with TRBJ1-1, with D perhaps TRBD1 (5 bases). The CDR3 has 14 residues. The V and J ends lost 1 base and 3 bases respectively, with 8 bases between them. Per germline, CDR1 KGHDR and CDR2 SFDVKD. The CDR3 here is CATSDLRGHTEAFF. As DNA, the CDR3 is TGTGCCACCAGTGATTTAAGGGGTCACACTGAAGCTTTCTTT.

This chain joins TRBV30 and TRBJ2-7; 8 bases are a match to TRBD2. With V trimmed by 0 bases and J by 3 bases, 4 bases remained unmatched. This CDR3 spans 14 amino acids. In germline, CDR1 is GTSNPN, CDR2 SVGIG (reference sequence). CDR3 loop: CAWSVLGTSYEQYF. The DNA for the CDR3 is TGTGCCTGGAGTGTATTAGGGACTAGCTACGAGCAGTACTTC.

This clone was counted between two and nine times. The chain links TRBV19 to TRBJ2-3; perhaps TRBD1 as D (5 bases). The CDR3 covers 15 residues. V was pared by 2 bases and J by 0 bases, with 9 bases between. Germline-derived CDR1 and CDR2 are LNHDA and SQIVND (reference sequence). CDR3 DNA: TGTGCCAGTAGTATATCAGGGTTTAGCACAGATACGCAGTATTTT. Amino acid sequence: CASSISGFSTDTQYF. Drawing the rest from reference TRBV19 and TRBJ2-3, the complete variable domain is DGGITQSPKYLFRKEGQNVTLSCEQNLNHDAMYWYRQDPGQGLRLIYYSQIVNDFQKGDIAEGYSVSREKKESFPLTVTSAQKNPTAFYLCASSISGFSTDTQYFGPGTRLTVL.

The gene calls are TRBV28 and TRBJ2-6; D is undetermined. Looked up from germline, CDR1 is MDHEN and CDR2 is SYDVKM. Trimming took off 3 bases at V and 2 bases at J, with 11 bases between the two ends. The CDR3 consists of 16 residues. The CDR3 sequence is CASSFWLDTGANVLTF. As DNA, the CDR3 is TGTGCCAGCAGTTTTTGGCTCGACACTGGGGCCAACGTCCTGACTTTC.

This chain uses TRBV28 with TRBJ2-7; the match to TRBD2 covers 7 bases. Trimming cost V 5 bases and J 2 bases; bases outside gene matches: 12. Germline V gene sequence: CDR1 MDHEN, CDR2 SYDVKM. This CDR3 has 16 residues. CDR3 coding DNA: TGTGCCAGCAGTACCATCGCGGCGGGAGTGACCTACGAGCAGTACTTC. Protein product: CASSTIAAGVTYEQYF.

This rearrangement joins TRBV28 to TRBJ2-7; TRBD2 might be the D (5 bases). Germline V lookup: CDR1 MDHEN, CDR2 SYDVKM. Trimming shortened V by 2 bases and J by 6 bases, and 8 bases separated the two germline ends. This CDR3 has 12 residues. The CDR3 nucleotides read TGTGCCAGCAGTTTAGACCGGGGCGAGCAGTACTTC. This translates into CASSLDRGEQYF.

The V and J genes are TRBV19 and TRBJ1-4; D unresolved. Germline-derived CDR1 and CDR2 are LNHDA and SQIVND (reference sequence). V lost 7 bases and J 0 bases, leaving 6 bases between the germline ends. This CDR3 has 13 amino acids. The CDR3 reads CASIPSTNEKLFF. The CDR3 nucleotides read TGTGCCAGTATCCCCTCAACTAATGAAAAACTGTTTTTT.